This TCR beta chain comes out of a study of blood T cell repertoires in COVID-19. About the research overall: There were acute and convalescent COVID-19 samples, and they came from the United States, Italy and Spain. The cDNA or gDNA used as material had been derived from T cells, B-cell-depleted T cells, or PBMCs.

There are 14 residues in the CDR3. V was clipped by 1 base and J by 7 bases, with 13 bases between them. The germline V gene has CDR1 SEHNR and CDR2 FQNEAQ (reference sequence). Measured with immunoSEQ multiplex PCR; TCRdb has only the in-frame clones, and not every one. The sample lists 100,000 to 120,000 clones, 85% occurring once. Seattle patients were enrolled while actively infected and followed longitudinally. This clone has more than one count but fewer than ten. This TCR came from a woman in her sixties or seventies with COVID-19, enrolled during active disease. This chain joins TRBV7-9 and TRBJ1-2, with D hard to call. Sequenced input: peripheral blood. CDR3 coding DNA: TGTGCCAGCAGCTTAGGGCAGGATCTTTCTGGCTACACCTTC. This codes for CASSLGQDLSGYTF.